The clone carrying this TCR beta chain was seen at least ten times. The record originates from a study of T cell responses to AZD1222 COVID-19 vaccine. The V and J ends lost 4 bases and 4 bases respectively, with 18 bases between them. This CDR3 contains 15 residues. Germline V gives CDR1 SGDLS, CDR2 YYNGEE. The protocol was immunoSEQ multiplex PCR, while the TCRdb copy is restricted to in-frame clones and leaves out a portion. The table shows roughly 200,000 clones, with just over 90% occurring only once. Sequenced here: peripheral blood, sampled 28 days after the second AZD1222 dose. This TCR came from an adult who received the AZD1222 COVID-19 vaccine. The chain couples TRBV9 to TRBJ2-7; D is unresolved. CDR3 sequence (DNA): TGTGCCAGCAGCCCTCAATATTCCCTCGGGTACGAGCAGTACTTC. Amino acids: CASSPQYSLGYEQYF.